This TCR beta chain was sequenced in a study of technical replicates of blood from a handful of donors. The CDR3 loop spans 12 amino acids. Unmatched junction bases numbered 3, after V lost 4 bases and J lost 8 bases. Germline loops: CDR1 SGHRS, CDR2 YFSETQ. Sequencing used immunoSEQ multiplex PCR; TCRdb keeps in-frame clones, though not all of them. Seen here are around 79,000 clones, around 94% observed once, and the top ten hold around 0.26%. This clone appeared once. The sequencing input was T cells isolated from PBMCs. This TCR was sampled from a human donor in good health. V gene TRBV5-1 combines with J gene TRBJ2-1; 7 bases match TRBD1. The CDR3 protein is CASSITGDEQFF. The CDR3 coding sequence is TGCGCCAGCAGCATTACAGGGGATGAGCAGTTCTTC.